This T cell receptor beta chain was captured in a study of blood T cell repertoires in COVID-19. Study-level information: Material from acute and convalescent COVID-19 was sourced from the United States, Italy and Spain. PBMCs, B-cell-depleted T cells, or T cells were the source of the cDNA or gDNA that made up the material.

Per the study methods: Counts of nucleated cells, estimated from reference gene primer amplification, were obtained. The repertoire was sequenced with immunoSEQ multiplex PCR; TCRdb's copy has only in-frame clones and lacks some. V, J and clone size are those of that table, while D and trimming were read from the DNA. The table records more than 95,000 clones, around 74% of them present only once. The CDR3 covers 16 residues. CDR1 is LGHDT, CDR2 YNNKEL, per germline (reference sequence). V lost 2 bases to trimming and J lost 4 bases, with 17 bases between them. This TCR came from a woman in her 70s with acute or convalescent COVID-19. The rearrangement joins TRBV3-1 (or the pseudogene TRBV3-2) to TRBJ1-1, with D unresolved. Input material: peripheral blood. CDR3 coding DNA: TGTGCCAGCAGCCAAAACCCCGGGAGGGCGGGCACTGAAGCTTTCTTT. It encodes CASSQNPGRAGTEAFF.